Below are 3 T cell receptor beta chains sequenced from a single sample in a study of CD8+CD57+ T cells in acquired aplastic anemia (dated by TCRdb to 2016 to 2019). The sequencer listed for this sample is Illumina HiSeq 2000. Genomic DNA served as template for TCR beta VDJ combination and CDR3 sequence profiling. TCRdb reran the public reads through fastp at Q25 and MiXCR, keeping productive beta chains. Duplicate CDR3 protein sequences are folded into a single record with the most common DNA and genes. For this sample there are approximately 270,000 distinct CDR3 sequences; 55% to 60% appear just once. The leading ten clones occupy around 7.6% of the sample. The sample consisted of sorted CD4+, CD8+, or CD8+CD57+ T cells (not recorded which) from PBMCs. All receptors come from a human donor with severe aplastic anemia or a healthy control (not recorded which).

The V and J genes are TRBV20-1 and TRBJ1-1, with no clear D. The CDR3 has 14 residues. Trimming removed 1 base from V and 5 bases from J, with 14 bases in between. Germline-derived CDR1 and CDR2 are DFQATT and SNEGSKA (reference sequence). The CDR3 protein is CSARVAGPKTEAFF. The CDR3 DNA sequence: TGCAGTGCTAGAGTGGCAGGCCCGAAAACTGAAGCTTTCTTT.

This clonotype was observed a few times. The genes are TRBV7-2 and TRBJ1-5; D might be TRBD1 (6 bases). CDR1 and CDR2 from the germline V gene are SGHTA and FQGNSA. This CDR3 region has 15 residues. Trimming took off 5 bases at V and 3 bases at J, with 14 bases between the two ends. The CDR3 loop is CASSAYTGTNQPQHF. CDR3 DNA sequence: TGTGCCAGCAGCGCTTACACAGGGACCAATCAGCCCCAGCATTTT.

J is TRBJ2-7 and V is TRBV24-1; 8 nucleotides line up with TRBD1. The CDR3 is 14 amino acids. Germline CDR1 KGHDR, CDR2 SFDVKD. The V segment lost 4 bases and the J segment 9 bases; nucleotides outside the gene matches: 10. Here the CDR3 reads CATSDSGQAPVQYF. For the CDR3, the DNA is TGTGCCACCAGTGACTCGGGACAGGCCCCGGTGCAGTACTTC.